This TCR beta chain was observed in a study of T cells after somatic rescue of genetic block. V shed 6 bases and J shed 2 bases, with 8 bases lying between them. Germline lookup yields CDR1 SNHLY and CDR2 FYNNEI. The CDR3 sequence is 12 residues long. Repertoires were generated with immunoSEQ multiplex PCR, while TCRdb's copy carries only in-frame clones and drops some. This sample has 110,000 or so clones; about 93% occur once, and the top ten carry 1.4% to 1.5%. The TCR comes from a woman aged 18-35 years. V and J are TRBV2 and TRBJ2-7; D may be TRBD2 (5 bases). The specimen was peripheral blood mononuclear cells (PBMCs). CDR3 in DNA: TGTGCCAGCAGACCCGGGGCCTACGAGCAGTACTTC. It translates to CASRPGAYEQYF.